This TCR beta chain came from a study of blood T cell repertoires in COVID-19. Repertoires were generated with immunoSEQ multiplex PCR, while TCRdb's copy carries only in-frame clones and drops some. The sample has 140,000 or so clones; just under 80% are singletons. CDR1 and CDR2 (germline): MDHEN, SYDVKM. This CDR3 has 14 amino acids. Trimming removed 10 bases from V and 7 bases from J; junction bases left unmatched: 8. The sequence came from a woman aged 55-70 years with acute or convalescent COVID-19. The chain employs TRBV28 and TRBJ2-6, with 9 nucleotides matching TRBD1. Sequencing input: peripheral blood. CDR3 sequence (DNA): TGTGCCACCGCCGGGACAGGGTACGCCAACGTCCTGACTTTC. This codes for CATAGTGYANVLTF. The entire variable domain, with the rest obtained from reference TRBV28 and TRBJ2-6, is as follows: DVKVTQSSRYLVKRTGEKVFLECVQDMDHENMFWYRQDPGLGLRLIYFSYDVKMKEKGDIPEGYSVSREKKERFSLILESASTNQTSMYLCATAGTGYANVLTFGAGSRLTVL.